The clone carrying this T cell receptor beta chain was detected a few times. The junction and the germline gene differ at one end; a read error may be behind it. Use of 60 Vbeta and 13 Jbeta primers characterized the PCR. This table comes from immunoSEQ multiplex PCR, and its TCRdb copy is limited to in-frame clones, with some not included. The sample carries over 100,000 clones, roughly 66% recorded once. CDR1 and CDR2 from the germline V gene are SEHNR and FQNEAQ (reference sequence). CDR3 length: 15 residues. The data are from a study of cytomegalovirus exposure and HLA in healthy donors. This TCR derives from a man younger than 35 in good health and CMV-seronegative. Sequencing was carried out using PBMCs. V usage is TRBV7-9 and J usage is TRBJ2-3; 8 nucleotides agree with TRBD1. The CDR3 nucleotides read TGTTCCAGCAGCAACCGGGACAGGCTCCTCGATACGCAGTATTTT. The encoded protein is CSSSNRDRLLDTQYF. The full variable domain, with the rest looked up from reference TRBV7-9 and TRBJ2-3, is DTGVSQNPRHKITKRGQNVTFRCDPISEHNRLYWYRQTLGQGPEFLTYFQNEAQLEKSRLLSDRFSAERPKGSFSTLEIQRTEQGDSAMYLCSSSNRDRLLDTQYFGPGTRLTVL.